This entry describes one T cell receptor beta chain. Antigen specificity is unknown. Germline is not matched at one junction end, which may reflect a read error. RNA transcripts yielded amplified TCR beta CDR3 regions. A first-round RT-PCR of the TCR CDR3 used the HTBI primer set. TCRdb used MiXCR to reprocess the multiplex PCR reads, holding one entry per CDR3 protein. The table has under 400,000 distinct CDR3 sequences, less than 15% seen once. The sample is drawn from a study of T cells in Graves' hyperthyroidism and ophthalmopathy. Study-wide points: In the analysis, a 13 V-J model separated ophthalmopathy from stable hyperthyroidism.

The CDR3 length is 14 residues. Germline lookup yields CDR1 SGHRS and CDR2 YFSETQ. The rearrangement uses TRBV5-1 and TRBJ2-7, with D perhaps given as TRBD1 or TRBD2 (5 bases each). The sequencing input was blood. This TCR was sampled from a woman between 18 and 30 years old with Graves' hyperthyroidism. CDR3 bases: TGCGCCAGCAGCTTGGGCCTAGCAAGGGACGAGCGGTACTTC. Translated, it gives CASSLGLARDERYF.